This T cell receptor beta chain was found in a study of cytomegalovirus exposure and HLA in healthy donors. Germline-derived CDR1 and CDR2 are SGHDT and YYEEEE. The CDR3 has 16 residues. V lost 5 bases, J lost 7 bases, and 21 bases lay in between. The PCR used 60 Vbeta and 13 Jbeta primers. Repertoires were generated with immunoSEQ multiplex PCR, while TCRdb's copy carries only in-frame clones and drops some. The sample lists 130,000 to 150,000 clones; about a tenth were seen once. V is TRBV5-6 and J is TRBJ1-4, with D possibly matching TRBD1 (6 bases). The TCR originated in a male donor in good health and CMV-seronegative. The material sequenced was PBMCs. The CDR3 nucleotides read TGTGCCAGCAGTTCAACCCCCGGGACATCTAGTGAAAAACTGTTTTTT. Protein sequence: CASSSTPGTSSEKLFF.